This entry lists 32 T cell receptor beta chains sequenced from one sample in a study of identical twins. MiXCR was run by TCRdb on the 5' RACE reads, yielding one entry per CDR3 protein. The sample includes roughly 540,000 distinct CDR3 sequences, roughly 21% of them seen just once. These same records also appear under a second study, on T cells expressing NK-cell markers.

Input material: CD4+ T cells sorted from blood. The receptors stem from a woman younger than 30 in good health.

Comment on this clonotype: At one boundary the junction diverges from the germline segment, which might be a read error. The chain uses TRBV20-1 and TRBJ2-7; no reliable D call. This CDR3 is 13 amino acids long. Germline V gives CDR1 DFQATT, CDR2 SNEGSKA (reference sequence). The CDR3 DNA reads TGCAGCGCTAAGGAAGCCGTCCTGGACGAGCAGTACTTC. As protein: CSAKEAVLDEQYF.

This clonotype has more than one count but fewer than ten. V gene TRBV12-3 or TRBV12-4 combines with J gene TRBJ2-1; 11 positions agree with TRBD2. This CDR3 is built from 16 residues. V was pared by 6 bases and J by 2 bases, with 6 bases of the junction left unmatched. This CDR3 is CASRHSGGGPYNEQFF. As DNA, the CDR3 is TGTGCCAGCAGGCATAGCGGGGGGGGCCCCTACAATGAGCAGTTCTTC.

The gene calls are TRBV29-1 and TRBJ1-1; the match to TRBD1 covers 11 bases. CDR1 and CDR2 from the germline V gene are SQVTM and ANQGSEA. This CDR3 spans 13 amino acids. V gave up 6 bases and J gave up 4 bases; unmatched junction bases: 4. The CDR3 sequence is CSVTGTGGTEAFF. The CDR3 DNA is TGCAGCGTCACCGGGACAGGGGGCACTGAAGCTTTCTTT.

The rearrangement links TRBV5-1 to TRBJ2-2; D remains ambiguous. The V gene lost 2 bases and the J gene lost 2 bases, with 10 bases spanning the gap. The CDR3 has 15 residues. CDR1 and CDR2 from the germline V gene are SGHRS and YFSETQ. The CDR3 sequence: CASSFLAVNTGELFF. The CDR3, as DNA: TGCGCCAGCAGCTTTCTGGCAGTAAACACCGGGGAGCTGTTTTTT.

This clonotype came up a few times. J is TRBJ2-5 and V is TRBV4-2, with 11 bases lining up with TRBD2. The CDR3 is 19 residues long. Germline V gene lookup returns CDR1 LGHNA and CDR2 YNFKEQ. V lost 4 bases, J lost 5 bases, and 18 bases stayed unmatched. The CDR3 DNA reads TGTGCCAGCAGCCGAGCCCATGAACTACTAGCGGGAGTCGCGGAGACCCAGTACTTC. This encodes CASSRAHELLAGVAETQYF.

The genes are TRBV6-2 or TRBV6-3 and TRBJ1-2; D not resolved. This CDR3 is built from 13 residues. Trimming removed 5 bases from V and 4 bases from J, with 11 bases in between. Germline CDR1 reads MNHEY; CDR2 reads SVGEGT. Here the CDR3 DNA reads TGTGCCAGCAGTAGTCGACCCCTCTATGGCTACACCTTC. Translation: CASSSRPLYGYTF.

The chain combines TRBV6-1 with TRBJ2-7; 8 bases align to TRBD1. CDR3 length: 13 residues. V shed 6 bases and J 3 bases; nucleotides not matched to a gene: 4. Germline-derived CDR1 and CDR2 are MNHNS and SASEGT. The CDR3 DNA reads TGTGCCAGCAGAAGTACAGGGGGCTACGAGCAGTACTTC. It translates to CASRSTGGYEQYF.

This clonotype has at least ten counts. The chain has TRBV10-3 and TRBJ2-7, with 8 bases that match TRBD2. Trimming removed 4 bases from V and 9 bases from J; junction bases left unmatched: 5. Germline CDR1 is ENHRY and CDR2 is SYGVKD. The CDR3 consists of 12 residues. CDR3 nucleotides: TGTGCCATCAGTGCCGAGCGGGAGAGGCAGTACTTC. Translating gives CAISAERERQYF.

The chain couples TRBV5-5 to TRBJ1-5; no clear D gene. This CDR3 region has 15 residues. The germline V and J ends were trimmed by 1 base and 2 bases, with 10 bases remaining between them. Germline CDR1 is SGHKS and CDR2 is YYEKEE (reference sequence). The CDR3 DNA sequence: TGTGCCAGCAGCTTGAGGCAGACGGGCAATCAGCCCCAGCATTTT. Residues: CASSLRQTGNQPQHF.

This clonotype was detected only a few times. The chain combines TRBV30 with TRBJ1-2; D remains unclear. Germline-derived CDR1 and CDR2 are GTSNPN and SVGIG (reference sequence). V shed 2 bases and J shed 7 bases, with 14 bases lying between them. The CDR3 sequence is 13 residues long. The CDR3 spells CAWSLQNGVGYTF. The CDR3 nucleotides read TGTGCCTGGAGTCTACAGAACGGAGTTGGCTACACCTTC.

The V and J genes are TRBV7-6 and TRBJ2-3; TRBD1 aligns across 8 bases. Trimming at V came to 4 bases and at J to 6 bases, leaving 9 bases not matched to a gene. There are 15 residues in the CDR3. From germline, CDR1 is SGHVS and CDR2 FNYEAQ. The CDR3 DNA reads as TGTGCCAGCAGCTCCACAGGGGGACGAGGGGATACGCAGTATTTT. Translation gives CASSSTGGRGDTQYF.

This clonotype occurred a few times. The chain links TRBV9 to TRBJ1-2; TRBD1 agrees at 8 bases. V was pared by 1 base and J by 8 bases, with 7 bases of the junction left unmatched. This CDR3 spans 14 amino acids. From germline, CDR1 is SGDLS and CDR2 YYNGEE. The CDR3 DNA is TGTGCCAGCAGCGTAAGGACAGGGCAAGGGGGCTACACCTTC. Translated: CASSVRTGQGGYTF.

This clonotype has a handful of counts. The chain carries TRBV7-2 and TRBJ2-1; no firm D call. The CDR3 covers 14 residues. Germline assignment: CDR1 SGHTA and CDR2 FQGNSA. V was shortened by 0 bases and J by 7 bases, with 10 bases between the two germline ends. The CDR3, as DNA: TGTGCCAGCAGCTTAGCGATGGCTCTGAATGAGCAGTTCTTC. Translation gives CASSLAMALNEQFF.

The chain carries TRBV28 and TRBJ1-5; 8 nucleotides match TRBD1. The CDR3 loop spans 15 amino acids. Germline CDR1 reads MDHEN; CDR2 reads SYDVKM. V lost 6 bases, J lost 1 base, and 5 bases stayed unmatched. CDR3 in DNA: TGTGCCAGCAGCAGACAGGGGAACAGCAATCAGCCCCAGCATTTT. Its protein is CASSRQGNSNQPQHF. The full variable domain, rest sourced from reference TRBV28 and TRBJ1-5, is DVKVTQSSRYLVKRTGEKVFLECVQDMDHENMFWYRQDPGLGLRLIYFSYDVKMKEKGDIPEGYSVSREKKERFSLILESASTNQTSMYLCASSRQGNSNQPQHFGDGTRLSIL.

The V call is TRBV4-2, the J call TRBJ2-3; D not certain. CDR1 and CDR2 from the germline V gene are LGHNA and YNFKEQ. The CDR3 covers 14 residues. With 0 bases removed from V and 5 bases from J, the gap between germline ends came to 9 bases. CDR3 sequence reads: CASSQDLGRDTQYF. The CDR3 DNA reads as TGTGCCAGCAGCCAAGATCTCGGAAGAGATACGCAGTATTTT.

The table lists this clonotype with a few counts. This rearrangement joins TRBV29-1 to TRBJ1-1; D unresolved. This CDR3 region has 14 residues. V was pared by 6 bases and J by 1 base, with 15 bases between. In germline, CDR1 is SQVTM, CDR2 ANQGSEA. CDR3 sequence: CSVHLHDKNTEAFF. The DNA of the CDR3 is TGCAGCGTACACCTTCACGACAAGAACACTGAAGCTTTCTTT.

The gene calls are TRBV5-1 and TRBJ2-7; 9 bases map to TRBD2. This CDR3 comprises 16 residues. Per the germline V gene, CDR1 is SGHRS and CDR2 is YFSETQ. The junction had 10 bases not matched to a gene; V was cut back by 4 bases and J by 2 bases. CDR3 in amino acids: CASSPVSGSPPYEQYF. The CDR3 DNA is TGCGCCAGCAGCCCTGTTAGCGGGAGCCCCCCCTACGAGCAGTACTTC.

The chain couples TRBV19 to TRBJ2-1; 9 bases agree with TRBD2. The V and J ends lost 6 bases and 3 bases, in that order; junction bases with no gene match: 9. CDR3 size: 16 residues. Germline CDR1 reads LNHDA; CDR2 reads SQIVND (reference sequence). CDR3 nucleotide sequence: TGTGCCAGTAGGAGGGTGACTAGCGGAGGCTACAATGAGCAGTTCTTC. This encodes CASRRVTSGGYNEQFF. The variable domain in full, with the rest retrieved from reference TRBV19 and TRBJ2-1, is DGGITQSPKYLFRKEGQNVTLSCEQNLNHDAMYWYRQDPGQGLRLIYYSQIVNDFQKGDIAEGYSVSREKKESFPLTVTSAQKNPTAFYLCASRRVTSGGYNEQFFGPGTRLTVL.

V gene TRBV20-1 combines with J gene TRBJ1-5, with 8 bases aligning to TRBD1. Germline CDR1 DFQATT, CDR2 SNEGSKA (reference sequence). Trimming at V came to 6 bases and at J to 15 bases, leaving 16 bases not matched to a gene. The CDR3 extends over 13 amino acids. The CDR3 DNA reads TGCAGTGCCAGGGATGGGACAGGATTTGGGACGCATTTT. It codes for CSARDGTGFGTHF.

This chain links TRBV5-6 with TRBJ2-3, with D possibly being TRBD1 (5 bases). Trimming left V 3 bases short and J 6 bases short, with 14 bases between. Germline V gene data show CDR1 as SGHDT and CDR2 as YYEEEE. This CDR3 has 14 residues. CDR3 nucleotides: TGTGCCAGCAGCTCATCCAGGGAAGGGGATACGCAGTATTTT. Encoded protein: CASSSSREGDTQYF.

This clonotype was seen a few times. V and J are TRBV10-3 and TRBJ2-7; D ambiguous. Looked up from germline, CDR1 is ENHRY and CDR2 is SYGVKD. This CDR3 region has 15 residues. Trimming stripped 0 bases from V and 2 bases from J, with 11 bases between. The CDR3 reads CAISESAIGTYEQYF. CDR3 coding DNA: TGTGCCATCAGTGAGTCCGCGATTGGGACCTACGAGCAGTACTTC.

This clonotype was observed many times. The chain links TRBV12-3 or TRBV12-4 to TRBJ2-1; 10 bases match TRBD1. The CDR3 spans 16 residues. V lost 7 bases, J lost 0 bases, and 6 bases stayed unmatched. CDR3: CASTRTGGDSYNEQFF. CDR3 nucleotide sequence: TGTGCCAGCACCCGGACAGGGGGGGACTCCTACAATGAGCAGTTCTTC.

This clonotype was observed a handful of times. The CDR3, as DNA: TGCAGCGTTGAAGATACCGGGACAGATCGGACCCAGTACTTC. As protein: CSVEDTGTDRTQYF. The chain is built from TRBV29-1 and TRBJ2-5, with 7 bases matching TRBD1. V dropped 0 bases and J dropped 7; count of bases not matched to a gene: 8. The CDR3 covers 14 residues. From germline, CDR1 is SQVTM and CDR2 ANQGSEA.

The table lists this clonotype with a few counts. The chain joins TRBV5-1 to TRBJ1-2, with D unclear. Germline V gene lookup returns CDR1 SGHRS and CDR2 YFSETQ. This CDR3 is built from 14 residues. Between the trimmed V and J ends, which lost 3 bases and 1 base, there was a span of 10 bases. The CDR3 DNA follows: TGCGCCAGCAGCTCGGCGCAGAGTAACTATGGCTACACCTTC. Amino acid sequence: CASSSAQSNYGYTF.

This CDR3 reads CASTFRGQGWLETQYF. The DNA for the CDR3 is TGTGCCAGCACTTTCCGGGGACAGGGGTGGCTGGAGACCCAGTACTTC. This chain uses TRBV7-9 with TRBJ2-5, with 10 bases aligning to TRBD1. The trim removed 7 bases at V and 5 bases at J, leaving 13 bases unmatched. Germline CDR1 is SEHNR and CDR2 is FQNEAQ (reference sequence). This CDR3 is built from 16 residues.

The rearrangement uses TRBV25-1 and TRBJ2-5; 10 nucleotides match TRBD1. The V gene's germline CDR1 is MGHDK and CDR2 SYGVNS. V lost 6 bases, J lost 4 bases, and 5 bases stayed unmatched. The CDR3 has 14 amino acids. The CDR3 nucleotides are TGTGCCAGCAGAACGGACAGGGGGGGAGAGACCCAGTACTTC. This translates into CASRTDRGGETQYF.

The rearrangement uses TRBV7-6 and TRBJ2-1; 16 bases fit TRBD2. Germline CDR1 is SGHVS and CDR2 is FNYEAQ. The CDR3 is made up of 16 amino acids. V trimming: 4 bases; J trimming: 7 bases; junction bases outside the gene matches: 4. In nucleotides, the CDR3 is TGTGCCAGCAGCTCAGGGACTAGCGGGGGGGCGAATGAGCAGTTCTTC. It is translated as CASSSGTSGGANEQFF.

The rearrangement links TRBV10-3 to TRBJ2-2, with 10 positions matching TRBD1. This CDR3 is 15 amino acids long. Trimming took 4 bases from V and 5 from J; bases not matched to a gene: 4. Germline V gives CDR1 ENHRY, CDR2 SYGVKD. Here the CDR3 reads CAISGQGARTGELFF. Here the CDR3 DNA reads TGTGCCATCAGTGGACAGGGGGCCCGGACCGGGGAGCTGTTTTTT.

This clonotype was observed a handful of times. CDR3 loop: CASSVVPRSTGELFF. The CDR3, as DNA: TGTGCCAGCAGCGTAGTCCCTCGGAGCACCGGGGAGCTGTTTTTT. The chain recombines TRBV9 with TRBJ2-2; D is unclear. This CDR3 is 15 amino acids long. Trimming pared 0 bases from V and 4 bases from J, leaving 10 bases between. In germline, CDR1 is SGDLS, CDR2 YYNGEE.

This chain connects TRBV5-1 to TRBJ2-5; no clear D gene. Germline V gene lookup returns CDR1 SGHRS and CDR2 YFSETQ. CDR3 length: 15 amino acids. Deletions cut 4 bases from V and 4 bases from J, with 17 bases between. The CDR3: CASSRITPTGETQYF. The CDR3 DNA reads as TGCGCCAGCAGCCGGATCACCCCAACTGGAGAGACCCAGTACTTC.

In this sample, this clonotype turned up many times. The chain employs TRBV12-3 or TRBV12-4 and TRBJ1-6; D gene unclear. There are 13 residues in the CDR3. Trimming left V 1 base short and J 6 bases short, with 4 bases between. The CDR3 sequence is CASSLGTNSPLHF. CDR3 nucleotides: TGTGCCAGCAGTTTAGGAACTAATTCACCCCTCCACTTT.

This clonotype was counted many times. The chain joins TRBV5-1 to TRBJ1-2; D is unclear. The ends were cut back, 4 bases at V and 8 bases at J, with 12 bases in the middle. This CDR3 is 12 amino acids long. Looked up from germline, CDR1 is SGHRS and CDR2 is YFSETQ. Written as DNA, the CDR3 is TGCGCCAGCAGCGAGCAAGGAGCGGGCTACACCTTC. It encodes CASSEQGAGYTF.